This T cell receptor beta chain was obtained from a study of blood T cell repertoires in COVID-19. Libraries were prepared by immunoSEQ multiplex PCR; TCRdb keeps only in-frame clonotypes and omits some of them. Among approximately 500,000 clones, 70% to 90% were seen once, and the ten largest hold 1.5% to 2%. The V and J ends lost 10 bases and 8 bases, in that order; junction bases with no gene match: 8. CDR3 size: 13 residues. Per germline, CDR1 MNHEY and CDR2 SMNVEV (reference sequence). This clonotype was sampled from a woman aged 40-49 years who had recovered from COVID-19. This chain joins TRBV27 and TRBJ2-1, with 10 bases aligning to TRBD1. Sequencing was done on a sample of PBMCs or T cells enriched from blood (not recorded which). This chain's CDR3 is CATRDRGYDEQFF. As DNA, the CDR3 is TGTGCCACCCGGGACAGGGGATATGATGAGCAGTTCTTC.